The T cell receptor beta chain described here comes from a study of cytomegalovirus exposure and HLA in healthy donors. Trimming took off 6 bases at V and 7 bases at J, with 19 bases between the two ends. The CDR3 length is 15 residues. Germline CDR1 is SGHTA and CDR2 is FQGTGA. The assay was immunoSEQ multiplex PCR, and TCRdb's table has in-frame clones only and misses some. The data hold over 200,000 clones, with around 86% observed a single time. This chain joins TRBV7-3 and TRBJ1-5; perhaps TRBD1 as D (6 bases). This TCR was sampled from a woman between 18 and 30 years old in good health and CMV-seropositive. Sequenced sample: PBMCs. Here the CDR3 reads CASRPRGGRGQPQHF. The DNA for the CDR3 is TGTGCCAGCAGGCCAAGGGGGGGGCGAGGGCAGCCCCAGCATTTT.